The T cell receptor beta chain under discussion was sequenced for a study of blood T cell repertoires in COVID-19. Looking at the study overall: From T cells, B-cell-depleted T cells, or PBMCs came the material, which was cDNA or gDNA.

This CDR3 comprises 12 residues. Germline CDR1 DFQATT, CDR2 SNEGSKA (reference sequence). Trimming removed 3 bases from V and 6 bases from J, with 9 bases in between. Authors' processing steps: Reference gene primer amplification in the assay estimated nucleated cell counts. The protocol was immunoSEQ multiplex PCR, while the TCRdb copy is restricted to in-frame clones and leaves out a portion. V, J and clone size derive from that table, while D and trimming were established from the DNA sequence. The sample has hundreds of thousands of clones, approximately 86% seen once. Input material: peripheral blood. V is TRBV20-1 and J is TRBJ1-3, with D tentatively TRBD1 (6 bases). The sequence derives from a man aged 18-30 years with active or convalescent COVID-19. The CDR3 sequence: CSASGTTNTIYF. DNA for the CDR3: TGCAGTGCTAGTGGGACAACAAACACCATATATTTT.